This T cell receptor beta chain was retrieved from a study of blood T cell repertoires in COVID-19. Allocation to cohorts depended on clinical history reported by the participants. V was shortened by 3 bases and J by 5 bases, with 13 bases between the two germline ends. The CDR3 spans 14 residues. Germline V gene sequence: CDR1 SQVTM, CDR2 ANQGSEA. Authors' analysis steps: Nucleated cell counts were estimated from reference gene primer amplification. TCRdb's table, derived via immunoSEQ multiplex PCR, lists solely in-frame clones and lacks some. V and J calls and clone size are copied from that table; D and trimming were computed from the DNA. Found here are 180,000 or so clones, 70% to 90% of them singletons; the top ten hold around 0.77%.

The sequencing input was PBMCs or T cells enriched from blood (not recorded which). The rearrangement links TRBV29-1 to TRBJ2-2; TRBD1 is a possible D gene (5 bases). This clonotype originated in a woman aged 18-35 years who had recovered from COVID-19. Written as DNA, the CDR3 is TGCAGCGTTGAGGAAACAGGTCTGACCGGGGAGCTGTTTTTT. Translating it yields CSVEETGLTGELFF.